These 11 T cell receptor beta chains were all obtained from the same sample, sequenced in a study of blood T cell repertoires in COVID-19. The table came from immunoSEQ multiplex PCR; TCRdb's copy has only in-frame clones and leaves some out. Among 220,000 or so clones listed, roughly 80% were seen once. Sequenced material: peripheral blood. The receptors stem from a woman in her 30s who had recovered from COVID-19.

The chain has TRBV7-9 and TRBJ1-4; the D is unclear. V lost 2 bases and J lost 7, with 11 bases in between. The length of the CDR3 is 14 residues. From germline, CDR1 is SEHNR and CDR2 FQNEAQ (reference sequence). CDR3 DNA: TGTGCCAGCAGCTTAACGGCAGAGGGTGAAAAACTGTTTTTT. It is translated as CASSLTAEGEKLFF.

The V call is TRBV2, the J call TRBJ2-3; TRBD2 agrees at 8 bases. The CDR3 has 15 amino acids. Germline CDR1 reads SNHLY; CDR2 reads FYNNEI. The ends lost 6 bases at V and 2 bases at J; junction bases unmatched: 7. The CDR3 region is CASSPGGLVTDTQYF. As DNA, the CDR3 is TGTGCCAGCAGCCCTGGGGGACTAGTCACAGATACGCAGTATTTT.

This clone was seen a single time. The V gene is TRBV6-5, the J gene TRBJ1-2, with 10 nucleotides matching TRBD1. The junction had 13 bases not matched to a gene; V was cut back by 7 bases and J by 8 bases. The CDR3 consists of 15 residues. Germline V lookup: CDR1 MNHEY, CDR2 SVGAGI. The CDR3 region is CASNFGRQGAEGYTF. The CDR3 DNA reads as TGTGCCAGCAACTTCGGGAGACAGGGGGCGGAGGGCTACACCTTC.

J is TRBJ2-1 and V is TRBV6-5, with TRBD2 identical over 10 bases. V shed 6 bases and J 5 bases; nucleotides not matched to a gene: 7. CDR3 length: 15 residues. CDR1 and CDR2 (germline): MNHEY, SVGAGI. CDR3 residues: CASRSTSGEHNEQFF. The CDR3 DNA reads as TGTGCCAGCAGATCAACTAGCGGGGAACACAATGAGCAGTTCTTC.

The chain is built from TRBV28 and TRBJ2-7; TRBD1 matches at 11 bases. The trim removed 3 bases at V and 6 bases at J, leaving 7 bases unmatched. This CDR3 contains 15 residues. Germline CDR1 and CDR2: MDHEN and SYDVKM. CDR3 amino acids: CASSLKDRGPVEQYF. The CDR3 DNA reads TGTGCCAGCAGTTTGAAGGACAGGGGGCCTGTCGAGCAGTACTTC.

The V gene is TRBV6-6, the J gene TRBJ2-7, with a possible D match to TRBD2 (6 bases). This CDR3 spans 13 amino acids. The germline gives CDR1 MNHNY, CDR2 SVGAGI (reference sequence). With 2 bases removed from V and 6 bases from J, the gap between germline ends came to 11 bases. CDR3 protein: CASSYPEGREQYF. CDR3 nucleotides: TGTGCCAGCAGTTACCCGGAGGGCCGCGAGCAGTACTTC.

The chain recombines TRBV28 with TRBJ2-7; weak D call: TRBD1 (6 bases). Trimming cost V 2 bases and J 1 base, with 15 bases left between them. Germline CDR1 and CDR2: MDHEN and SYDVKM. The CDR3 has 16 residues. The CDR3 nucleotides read TGTGCCAGCAGTTTACTCGGCGGACAGAAGTCCTACGAGCAGTACTTC. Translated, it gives CASSLLGGQKSYEQYF.

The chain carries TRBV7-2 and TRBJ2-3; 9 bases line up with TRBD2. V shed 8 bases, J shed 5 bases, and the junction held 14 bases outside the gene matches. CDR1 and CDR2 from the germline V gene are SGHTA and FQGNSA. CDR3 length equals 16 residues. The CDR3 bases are TGTGCCAGCTACCCCGGGACTAGCTATTTTGGAGATACGCAGTATTTT. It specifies CASYPGTSYFGDTQYF.

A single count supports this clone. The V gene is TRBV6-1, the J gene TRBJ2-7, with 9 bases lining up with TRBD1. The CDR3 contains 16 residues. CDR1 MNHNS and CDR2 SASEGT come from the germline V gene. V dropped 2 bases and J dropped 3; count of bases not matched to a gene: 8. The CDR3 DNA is TGTGCCAGCAGTGAATGGGGAACAGGGGGCTACTACGAGCAGTACTTC. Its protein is CASSEWGTGGYYEQYF.

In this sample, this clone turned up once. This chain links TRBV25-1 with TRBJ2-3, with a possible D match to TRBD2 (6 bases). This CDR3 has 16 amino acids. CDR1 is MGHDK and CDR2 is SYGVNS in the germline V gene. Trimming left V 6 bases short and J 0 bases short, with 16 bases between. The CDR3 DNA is TGTGCCAGCAGCTTAAACCCCGGGGGAAGCACAGATACGCAGTATTTT. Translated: CASSLNPGGSTDTQYF.

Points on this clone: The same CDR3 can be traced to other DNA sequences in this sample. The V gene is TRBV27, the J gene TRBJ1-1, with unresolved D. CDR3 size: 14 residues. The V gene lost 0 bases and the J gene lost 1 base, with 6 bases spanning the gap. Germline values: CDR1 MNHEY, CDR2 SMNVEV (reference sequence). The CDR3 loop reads CASSLSTGNTEAFF. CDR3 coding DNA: TGTGCCAGCAGTTTATCAACGGGGAACACTGAAGCTTTCTTT.